This T cell receptor beta chain came from a study of blood T cell repertoires in COVID-19. Across the study: T cells, B-cell-depleted T cells, or PBMCs supplied cDNA or gDNA.

Data came from immunoSEQ multiplex PCR; TCRdb stores just in-frame clones and leaves some out. The sample carries over 100,000 clones, 85% to 90% recorded once. The junction had 3 bases not matched to a gene; V was cut back by 7 bases and J by 1 base. There are 13 residues in the CDR3. The germline CDR1 and CDR2 sequences are SQVTM and ANQGSEA. The receptor comes from a man aged 80 or over with acute or convalescent COVID-19. This chain links TRBV29-1 with TRBJ2-3, with 9 positions matching TRBD2. The sample was peripheral blood. CDR3 amino acids: CSGQRGGTDTQYF. Written as DNA, the CDR3 is TGCAGCGGCCAGCGGGGGGGCACAGATACGCAGTATTTT.